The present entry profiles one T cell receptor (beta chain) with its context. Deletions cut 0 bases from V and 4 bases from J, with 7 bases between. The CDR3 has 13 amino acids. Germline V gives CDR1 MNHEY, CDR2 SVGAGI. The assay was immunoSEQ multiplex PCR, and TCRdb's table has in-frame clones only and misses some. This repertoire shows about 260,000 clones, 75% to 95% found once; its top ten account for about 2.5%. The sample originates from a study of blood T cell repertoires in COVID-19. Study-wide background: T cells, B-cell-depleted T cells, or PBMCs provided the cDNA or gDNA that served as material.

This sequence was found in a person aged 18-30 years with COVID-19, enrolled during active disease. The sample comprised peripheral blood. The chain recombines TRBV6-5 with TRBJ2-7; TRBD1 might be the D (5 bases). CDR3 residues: CASSYSGAYEQYF. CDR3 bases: TGTGCCAGCAGTTACTCAGGGGCGTACGAGCAGTACTTC.